This T cell receptor beta chain was sequenced for a study of radiation and T cells in renal cell carcinoma. As for treatment: 15 Gy SBRT to primary tumor, nephrectomy 4 weeks later. Nephrectomy followed 15 Gy stereotactic body radiation by 4 weeks. V was clipped by 4 bases and J by 4 bases; unmatched bases: 6. The CDR3 spans 15 residues. CDR1 SGHNT and CDR2 YYREEE come from the germline V gene (reference sequence). Sequenced by immunoSEQ multiplex PCR; TCRdb stores in-frame clones only, minus some. This sample has nearly 20,000 clones; 50% to 65% occur once, and the top ten carry around 12%. This clonotype was sampled from a woman in her 70s with renal cell carcinoma. The V gene is TRBV5-4, the J gene TRBJ2-5; 11 bases map to TRBD2. Sequenced material: tumor tissue, taken from a patient whose treatment included radiotherapy and nephrectomy. CDR3 sequence reads: CASSPLSGGGETQYF. DNA of the CDR3: TGTGCCAGCAGCCCCCTTAGCGGGGGGGGAGAGACCCAGTACTTC.